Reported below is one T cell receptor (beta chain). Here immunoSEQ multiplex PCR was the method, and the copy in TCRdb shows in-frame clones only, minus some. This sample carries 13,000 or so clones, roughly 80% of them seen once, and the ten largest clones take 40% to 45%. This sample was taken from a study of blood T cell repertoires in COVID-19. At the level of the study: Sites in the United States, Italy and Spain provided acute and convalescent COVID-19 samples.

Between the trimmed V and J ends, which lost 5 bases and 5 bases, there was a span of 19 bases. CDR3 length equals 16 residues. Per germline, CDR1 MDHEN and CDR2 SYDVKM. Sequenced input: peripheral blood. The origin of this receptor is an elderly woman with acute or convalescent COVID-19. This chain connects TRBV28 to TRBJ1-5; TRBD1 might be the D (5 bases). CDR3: CASSTYPTGSHQPQHF. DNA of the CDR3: TGTGCCAGCAGTACCTACCCTACAGGTTCCCATCAGCCCCAGCATTTT.